Shown below are 29 T cell receptor beta chains from a single sample sequenced in a study of T cells in localized non-small cell lung cancer. The table came from immunoSEQ multiplex PCR; TCRdb's copy has only in-frame clones and leaves some out. The sample contains 35,000 to 50,000 clones, about 85% of which appear only once. The sample in question was PBMCs, obtained before any cancer treatment. These receptors were taken from a woman aged 35 to 69 with stage II squamous cell lung carcinoma.

The rearrangement uses TRBV6-5 and TRBJ1-3, with D unclear. Germline V lookup: CDR1 MNHEY, CDR2 SVGAGI. The CDR3 consists of 13 residues. Trimming took off 6 bases at V and 3 bases at J, with 9 bases between the two ends. The CDR3, as DNA: TGTGCCAGCAGGAGGGAGGGTGGAAACACCATATATTTT. It specifies CASRREGGNTIYF.

This clone was found a few times. The genes are TRBV5-6 and TRBJ1-6; 7 nucleotides agree with TRBD1. This CDR3 spans 14 amino acids. The ends lost 6 bases at V and 7 bases at J; junction bases unmatched: 7. Germline V gene data show CDR1 as SGHDT and CDR2 as YYEEEE. The CDR3: CASTRRDRNSPLHF. The CDR3 DNA sequence: TGTGCCAGCACCCGCCGGGACAGAAATTCACCCCTCCACTTT.

This clone was observed once. The genes are TRBV6-5 and TRBJ1-6; D gene ambiguous. Trimming shortened V by 11 bases and J by 4 bases, and 9 bases separated the two germline ends. CDR3 length equals 12 residues. CDR1 MNHEY and CDR2 SVGAGI come from the germline V gene. CDR3 sequence: CAVAGYNSPLHF. In DNA form, the CDR3 reads TGTGCCGTGGCGGGGTATAATTCACCCCTCCACTTT.

This rearrangement joins TRBV6-6 to TRBJ2-7; D remains ambiguous. CDR1 MNHNY and CDR2 SVGAGI come from the germline V gene (reference sequence). The V and J ends lost 8 bases and 6 bases respectively, with 14 bases between them. The CDR3 is 12 residues long. CDR3 bases: TGTGCCAGCCGGAACGGAGATATCGAGCAGTACGTC. This sequence encodes CASRNGDIEQYV.

The genes are TRBV28 and TRBJ2-1; TRBD2 is a possible D gene (6 bases). The CDR3 is made up of 14 amino acids. V was cut by 4 bases and J by 7 bases, with 14 bases left in between. The germline gives CDR1 MDHEN, CDR2 SYDVKM. CDR3 protein: CASSSGGRYNEQFF. As DNA, the CDR3 is TGTGCCAGCAGTTCCGGGGGACGGTATAATGAGCAGTTCTTC.

Remarks on this clone: Other DNA sequences in this sample translate to the same CDR3. The chain is built from TRBV6-5 and TRBJ1-6, with D tentatively TRBD1 (5 bases). Trimming took 1 base from V and 8 from J, leaving 6 bases between them. Germline CDR1 and CDR2: MNHEY and SVGAGI. The CDR3 covers 13 residues. CDR3 in DNA: TGTGCCAGCAGTTACTTAGGGGATTCACCCCTCCACTTT. Its protein product is CASSYLGDSPLHF.

This clone was counted between two and nine times. The chain joins TRBV9 to TRBJ1-2; no definite D call. The germline V and J ends were trimmed by 3 bases and 0 bases, with 18 bases remaining between them. In germline, CDR1 is SGDLS, CDR2 YYNGEE. The CDR3 consists of 17 residues. CDR3 residues: CASSGDPDEVSNYGYTF. The CDR3 nucleotides read TGTGCCAGCAGCGGTGACCCAGACGAGGTGTCTAACTATGGCTACACCTTC.

This clone was counted once. The chain uses TRBV4-3 and TRBJ2-1; 7 bases fit TRBD2. This CDR3 has 13 amino acids. The trim removed 5 bases at V and 15 bases at J, leaving 13 bases unmatched. Germline loops: CDR1 LGHNA, CDR2 YSLEER. The CDR3 coding sequence is TGCGCCAGCAGCTACAACCGGGACTACCCGCGGTTCTTC. This gives the protein CASSYNRDYPRFF.

The chain employs TRBV5-4 and TRBJ2-1; no reliable D call. V lost 0 bases and J 5 bases, leaving 6 bases between the germline ends. The CDR3 consists of 13 residues. Looked up from germline, CDR1 is SGHNT and CDR2 is YYREEE (reference sequence). CDR3 DNA sequence: TGTGCCAGCAGCTTGGACCTCAACAATGAGCAGTTCTTC. Protein sequence: CASSLDLNNEQFF.

A remark on this clone: One end of the junction is discordant with germline, which a read error may explain. The chain links TRBV15 to TRBJ1-5, with TRBD1 matching over 8 bases. The germline V gene has CDR1 LNHNV and CDR2 YYDKDF (reference sequence). The CDR3 has 14 amino acids. The chain's CDR3 is CATSGDRGNQPQHF. CDR3 nucleotide sequence: TGTGCCACCAGCGGAGACAGGGGTAATCAGCCCCAGCATTTT.

The chain employs TRBV28 and TRBJ2-3, with 10 bases identical to TRBD2. The CDR3 is 15 residues long. CDR1 MDHEN and CDR2 SYDVKM come from the germline V gene. The ends lost 5 bases at V and 4 bases at J; junction bases unmatched: 6. CDR3 region: CASSVTSGKADTQYF. CDR3 DNA sequence: TGTGCCAGCAGTGTAACTAGCGGGAAGGCAGATACGCAGTATTTT.

This chain's CDR3 is CSVVVSSPETQYF. The CDR3 region has the DNA TGCAGCGTTGTCGTATCTTCCCCAGAGACCCAGTACTTC. The chain links TRBV29-1 to TRBJ2-5, with no clear D. V was clipped by 4 bases and J by 4 bases, with 13 bases between them. Looked up from germline, CDR1 is SQVTM and CDR2 is ANQGSEA. The CDR3 consists of 13 residues.

V usage is TRBV4-2 and J usage is TRBJ1-5; TRBD1 matches 7 bases. CDR1 is LGHNA, CDR2 YNFKEQ, per germline. V gave up 4 bases and J gave up 0 bases; unmatched junction bases: 9. This CDR3 spans 17 amino acids. The CDR3, as DNA: TGTGCCAGCAGCCGGACAACAGGGGCAGATAGCAATCAGCCCCAGCATTTT. Translation: CASSRTTGADSNQPQHF.

This chain links TRBV27 with TRBJ1-1; D gene unclear. CDR1 is MNHEY and CDR2 is SMNVEV in the germline V gene (reference sequence). The CDR3 is 13 residues long. The V and J ends lost 1 base and 3 bases respectively, with 6 bases between them. The CDR3 coding sequence is TGTGCCAGCAGTTTATGGTCTTACACTGAAGCTTTCTTT. This sequence encodes CASSLWSYTEAFF.

This chain links TRBV6-6 with TRBJ2-1; 12 bases match TRBD2. The germline V gene encodes CDR1 MNHNY and CDR2 SVGAGI (reference sequence). Trimming removed 3 bases from V and 10 bases from J; junction bases left unmatched: 4. The length of the CDR3 is 14 residues. CDR3 DNA sequence: TGTGCCAGCAGTTATACTAGCGGGAGGCCCGAGCAGTTCTTC. Amino acid sequence: CASSYTSGRPEQFF.

CDR3 in DNA: TGTGCCAGCAGTTGGCAGGAACGAGGATCACCCCTCCACTTT. Protein: CASSWQERGSPLHF. The V and J genes are TRBV27 and TRBJ1-6, with unresolved D. V dropped 4 bases and J dropped 10 bases, with 14 bases sitting between them. This CDR3 is built from 14 residues. Germline V CDR1 and CDR2: MNHEY, SMNVEV (reference sequence).

The chain has TRBV27 and TRBJ2-1, with D possibly TRBD1 on 5 matching bases. V gave up 5 bases and J gave up 6 bases, with 11 bases separating them. Germline assignment: CDR1 MNHEY and CDR2 SMNVEV (reference sequence). The CDR3 length is 13 residues. The CDR3 bases are TGTGCCAGCAGTCTAGACAGAACCAATGAGCAGTTCTTC. It is translated as CASSLDRTNEQFF.

The V and J genes are TRBV7-9 and TRBJ2-5, with D possibly being TRBD2 (7 bases). This CDR3 is 13 amino acids long. V lost 7 bases and J lost 3, with 12 bases in between. Germline values: CDR1 SEHNR, CDR2 FQNEAQ (reference sequence). CDR3 in amino acids: CASTSGGKETQYF. The CDR3 DNA reads as TGTGCCAGCACCTCGGGGGGCAAAGAGACCCAGTACTTC.

This clone was recorded only once. This chain uses TRBV5-1 with TRBJ2-1, with 8 bases that match TRBD1. J gave up 5 bases and V 5 bases, and 6 bases lay outside the gene matches. The CDR3 is 14 amino acids. CDR1 and CDR2 from the germline V gene are SGHRS and YFSETQ. The DNA of the CDR3 is TGCGCCAGCAGTAGGACAGGGAGTAACAATGAGCAGTTCTTC. It codes for CASSRTGSNNEQFF.

This chain connects TRBV19 to TRBJ2-1, with D possibly being TRBD2 (5 bases). The germline CDR1 and CDR2 sequences are LNHDA and SQIVND (reference sequence). V lost 7 bases and J 8 bases, leaving 21 bases between the germline ends. The CDR3 runs to 15 residues. The CDR3 DNA follows: TGTGCCAGTACCGCGCGGACTTCCCAGTTAGATGAGCAGTTCTTC. This encodes CASTARTSQLDEQFF.

The DNA of the CDR3 is TGTGCCAGCAGTTACGAAGGACAGCCCTACAATGAGCAGTTCTTC. This translates into CASSYEGQPYNEQFF. The genes are TRBV6-5 and TRBJ2-1, with D possibly matching TRBD1 (6 bases). Between the trimmed V and J ends, which lost 2 bases and 2 bases, there was a span of 10 bases. The CDR3 totals 15 residues. Germline CDR1 is MNHEY and CDR2 is SVGAGI.

The gene calls are TRBV5-8 and TRBJ1-5; D not certain. Trimming took off 1 base at V and 4 bases at J, with 3 bases between the two ends. Per the germline V gene, CDR1 is SGHTS and CDR2 is YDEGEE. CDR3 length: 12 residues. The CDR3 region has the DNA TGTGCCAGCAGCTTGTGGAATCAGCCCCAGCATTTT. This gives the protein CASSLWNQPQHF.

The chain recombines TRBV28 with TRBJ1-5; tentative D call: TRBD1 (6 bases). The germline gives CDR1 MDHEN, CDR2 SYDVKM. The CDR3 has 14 residues. V lost 8 bases and J lost 6, with 17 bases in between. This CDR3 reads CASHPREQGQPQHF. CDR3 sequence (DNA): TGTGCCAGCCACCCCAGGGAACAGGGTCAGCCCCAGCATTTT. The full variable domain, rest sourced from reference TRBV28 and TRBJ1-5, is DVKVTQSSRYLVKRTGEKVFLECVQDMDHENMFWYRQDPGLGLRLIYFSYDVKMKEKGDIPEGYSVSREKKERFSLILESASTNQTSMYLCASHPREQGQPQHFGDGTRLSIL.

V is TRBV6-1 and J is TRBJ2-1; D remains unclear. The CDR3 covers 15 residues. V lost 1 base to trimming and J lost 0 bases, with 7 bases between them. CDR1 MNHNS and CDR2 SASEGT come from the germline V gene. CDR3 coding DNA: TGTGCCAGCAGTGAAGATCCGAGCTCCTACAATGAGCAGTTCTTC. Protein: CASSEDPSSYNEQFF.

V usage is TRBV27 and J usage is TRBJ1-4; TRBD1 agrees at 7 bases. Germline lookup yields CDR1 MNHEY and CDR2 SMNVEV (reference sequence). The CDR3 consists of 14 residues. J lost 8 bases, V lost 5 bases, and 8 bases had no gene match. CDR3 DNA: TGTGCCAGCAGTCCCCGGACAGGTGGGGAAAAACTGTTTTTT. As protein: CASSPRTGGEKLFF.

The chain has TRBV28 and TRBJ2-3; TRBD2 matches 11 bases. The germline V gene encodes CDR1 MDHEN and CDR2 SYDVKM. V lost 6 bases to trimming and J lost 4 bases; unmatched junction nucleotides: 6. The CDR3 sequence is 15 residues long. CDR3 coding DNA: TGTGCCAGCAGACTGACTAGCGGGGCCCCAGATACGCAGTATTTT. Its translation: CASRLTSGAPDTQYF.

The chain couples TRBV28 to TRBJ2-3, with 9 bases lining up with TRBD1. The length of the CDR3 is 13 residues. V dropped 2 bases and J dropped 14; count of bases not matched to a gene: 8. In germline, CDR1 is MDHEN, CDR2 SYDVKM. The CDR3 DNA follows: TGTGCCAGCAGTTTAGGTAGGGGACAGGGTTCGTATTTT. It yields the protein CASSLGRGQGSYF.

The V and J genes are TRBV5-6 and TRBJ2-7; 7 positions agree with TRBD2. The V gene end was trimmed by 0 bases and the J gene end by 3 bases; junction bases not matched to a gene: 3. Germline V gives CDR1 SGHDT, CDR2 YYEEEE. The CDR3 has 14 residues. The CDR3 protein is CASSLGGGNYEQYF. The CDR3 DNA reads as TGTGCCAGCAGCTTGGGGGGAGGGAACTACGAGCAGTACTTC. The full variable domain, with the rest looked up from reference TRBV5-6 and TRBJ2-7, is DAGVTQSPTHLIKTRGQQVTLRCSPKSGHDTVSWYQQALGQGPQFIFQYYEEEERQRGNFPDRFSGHQFPNYSSELNVNALLLGDSALYLCASSLGGGNYEQYFGPGTRLTVT.

This chain uses TRBV18 with TRBJ1-4; 9 bases fit TRBD1. Unmatched junction bases numbered 13, after V lost 3 bases and J lost 8 bases. The CDR3 covers 17 residues. In germline, CDR1 is KGHSH, CDR2 LQKENI. The CDR3 spells CASSPPGTGMSGEKLFF. CDR3 DNA: TGTGCCAGCTCACCCCCCGGGACAGGGATGAGTGGCGAAAAACTGTTTTTT. Full variable domain (missing parts from reference TRBV18 and TRBJ1-4): NAGVMQNPRHLVRRRGQEARLRCSPMKGHSHVYWYRQLPEEGLKFMVYLQKENIIDESGMPKERFSAEFPKEGPSILRIQQVVRGDSAAYFCASSPPGTGMSGEKLFFGSGTQLSVL.